This is a list of T cell receptor beta chains from one sample in a study of blood T cells in healthy people across ages. TCRdb analysed the 5' RACE reads with MiXCR anew, one entry per CDR3 protein. The sample has approximately 690,000 distinct CDR3 sequences, roughly 53% seen once; the top ten hold over 30%. Specimen: blood. These receptors came from a man in his sixties in good health. CDR3s include the opening cysteine and the closing phenylalanine or tryptophan. D genes are given only for firm matches. Size tells how often a clone was seen (once, few, many) or the class of an expanded clone, and some rows leave it out.

NA	TRBV5-6	TRBJ2-5	few	CASSFFDAETQYF	TGTGCCAGCAGCTTTTTCGACGCAGAGACCCAGTACTTC
TRBD2	TRBV5-1	TRBJ2-5	NA	CASSRSGGLEETLYF	TGCGCCAGCAGCCGTAGCGGGGGTTTGGAGGAGACCCTGTACTTC
TRBD1	TRBV4-1	TRBJ2-7	NA	CASSPQDRGAYEQYF	TGCGCCAGCAGCCCACAGGACAGGGGGGCCTACGAGCAGTACTTC
TRBD2	TRBV6-6	TRBJ2-7	NA	CVHRAGGSYEQYF	TGTGTCCATCGGGCGGGGGGCTCCTACGAGCAGTACTTC
NA	TRBV20-1	TRBJ2-7	few	CSASGARGLLYEQYF	TGCAGTGCTAGTGGAGCGCGGGGACTTCTCTACGAGCAGTACTTC
NA	TRBV29-1	TRBJ1-4	NA	CSVASQLNEKLFF	TGCAGCGTTGCCTCGCAGCTTAATGAAAAACTGTTTTTT
NA	TRBV6-6	TRBJ2-5	few	CASSPPGAETQYF	TGTGCCAGCAGTCCCCCGGGGGCAGAGACCCAGTACTTC
NA	TRBV2	TRBJ1-5	NA	CASSEVRYSNQPQHF	TGTGCCAGCAGTGAAGTTCGATATAGCAATCAGCCCCAGCATTTT
NA	TRBV7-7	TRBJ2-5	NA	CASSFSGGSSETQYF	TGTGCCAGCAGCTTTTCTGGGGGATCGAGCGAGACCCAGTACTTC
NA	TRBV11-2	TRBJ1-1	NA	CASSVIMNTEAFF	TGTGCCAGCAGCGTGATTATGAACACTGAAGCTTTCTTT
NA	TRBV5-6	TRBJ2-1	NA	CASSFEVGEQFF	TGTGCCAGCAGCTTTGAGGTGGGTGAGCAGTTCTTC
TRBD1	TRBV2	TRBJ1-2	few	CASTTTGGPTNYGYTF	TGTGCCAGCACCACGACAGGGGGCCCTACTAACTATGGCTACACCTTC
TRBD1	TRBV5-1	TRBJ2-5	NA	CASSLVAGGLQETQYF	TGCGCCAGCAGCTTGGTCGCAGGGGGCCTCCAAGAGACCCAGTACTTC
NA	TRBV7-2	TRBJ1-2	NA	CASSDRLYGYTF	TGTGCCAGCAGCGACCGACTCTATGGCTACACCTTC
NA	TRBV5-1	TRBJ2-5	NA	CASSLGWRRSQETQYF	TGCGCCAGCAGCTTGGGATGGCGCCGGTCCCAAGAGACCCAGTACTTC
NA	TRBV5-1	TRBJ1-1	few	CASSLSGPNTEAFF	TGCGCCAGCAGCTTGAGCGGACCGAACACTGAAGCTTTCTTT
NA	TRBV27	TRBJ2-7	NA	CASSSLRAGLSSSYEQYF	TGTGCCAGCAGTTCCCTGCGGGCAGGGTTGTCAAGCTCCTACGAGCAGTACTTC
NA	TRBV20-1	TRBJ2-5	NA	CSARRAAQETQYF	TGCAGTGCTAGACGGGCAGCCCAAGAGACCCAGTACTTC
TRBD2	TRBV11-1	TRBJ2-4	NA	CANSLRGGSTKNIQYF	TGTGCCAACAGCTTAAGAGGCGGGAGCACCAAAAACATTCAGTACTTC
NA	TRBV15	TRBJ2-5	NA	CATSMGSRQETQYF	TGTGCCACCAGTATGGGGAGCCGCCAAGAGACCCAGTACTTC
NA	TRBV12-3/TRBV12-4	TRBJ1-2	NA	CASSPQEGGYTF	TGTGCCAGCAGCCCCCAGGAGGGCGGCTACACCTTC
TRBD1	TRBV27	TRBJ2-1	few	CASSPGQIYNEQFF	TGTGCCAGCAGTCCGGGACAGATCTACAATGAGCAGTTCTTC
TRBD1	TRBV18	TRBJ1-6	NA	CASSRDSNYNSPLHF	TGTGCCAGCTCACGGGACAGTAACTATAATTCACCCCTCCACTTT
NA	TRBV10-3	TRBJ2-5	few	CAISEFLGGAQETQYF	TGTGCCATCAGTGAGTTCCTAGGAGGAGCCCAGGAGACCCAGTACTTC
NA	TRBV5-1	TRBJ2-3	once	CASSLGTKQDTQYF	TGCGCCAGCAGCTTGGGGACTAAGCAAGATACGCAGTATTTT
NA	TRBV7-2	TRBJ2-3	NA	CASSRPGGFDTQYF	TGTGCCAGCAGCCGCCCCGGTGGATTCGATACGCAGTATTTT
TRBD2	TRBV20-1	TRBJ2-5	NA	CSAGGGTDPILETQYF	TGCAGTGCTGGGGGGGGGACTGACCCGATTCTGGAGACCCAGTACTTC
TRBD1	TRBV6-5	TRBJ1-6	NA	CASRTGSSPLHF	TGTGCCAGCAGGACAGGGAGTTCACCCCTCCACTTT
NA	TRBV4-1	TRBJ2-7	NA	CASSQDHGAEQYF	TGCGCCAGCAGCCAAGATCACGGGGCCGAGCAGTACTTC
TRBD2	TRBV29-1	TRBJ2-1	many	CSVTSGIDNEQFF	TGCAGCGTTACTAGCGGGATAGACAATGAGCAGTTCTTC
NA	TRBV6-1	TRBJ2-7	NA	CASSEWKGYEQYF	TGTGCCAGCAGTGAATGGAAGGGCTACGAGCAGTACTTC
NA	TRBV6-5	TRBJ2-1	NA	CASSSPSNRQQFF	TGTGCCAGCAGCAGTCCCTCTAACCGGCAACAGTTCTTC
TRBD1	TRBV4-2	TRBJ1-6	many	CASSPPTGSGSPLHF	TGTGCCAGCAGCCCCCCGACAGGGTCGGGTTCACCCCTCCACTTT
NA	TRBV6-1	TRBJ1-6	NA	CASSGPGRSSYDSPLHF	TGTGCCAGCAGTGGACCGGGACGAAGCTCCTATGATTCACCCCTCCACTTT
NA	TRBV29-1	TRBJ2-3	few	CSSGGDTQYF	TGCAGCTCCGGGGGAGATACGCAGTATTTT
NA	TRBV7-2	TRBJ2-1	NA	CASSLYMARSYNEQFF	TGTGCCAGCAGCCTATACATGGCTCGCTCCTACAATGAGCAGTTCTTC